The rows below give T cell receptor beta chains drawn from one sample of a study of radiation and T cells in renal cell carcinoma. This table comes from immunoSEQ multiplex PCR, and its TCRdb copy is limited to in-frame clones, with some not included. The sample comprises tens of thousands of clones, 80% to 90% of which are singletons, and 20% to 25% rests with the top ten. The input for sequencing was blood, taken from a patient whose treatment included radiotherapy and nephrectomy. These receptors were collected from a woman aged 50 to 65 with renal cell carcinoma. Each CDR3 is given without its conserved first and last residue. The order of the fields is clone size, V gene, CDR3 protein. Clone size is shown for a subset of rows, as once, few, many or a class of expanded clone.

-,TRBV30,AWSSDSPNTEAF
-,TRBV7-9,ASSRGDTDNEQF
-,TRBV7-2,ASTLQSGSYNSPLH
-,TRBV5-6,ASGRGGTEAF
-,TRBV15,ATSRDLHRSTENIQY
-,TRBV7-2,ASSLSLAVSPYEQY
-,TRBV10-1,ASREGGTGELF
-,TRBV18,ASSPGGLTQETQY
-,TRBV28,ASSTPSGLVNEKLF
-,TRBV28,ASSDPDSTYEQY
-,TRBV4-3,ASSQDFNIPYGYT
-,TRBV7-9,ASSRLRQGSYEQY
-,TRBV30,AWSPGSGPNTEAF
-,TRBV11-2,ASSLNVLGGELF
-,TRBV5-4,ASADGGLKNIQY
few,TRBV7-9,ASSRYVGRPLGYT
-,TRBV7-6,ARRDRGPLGAPYSNQPQH
-,TRBV5-1,ASSIWAELGNEQY
-,TRBV7-2,ASSSTGSYGYT
few,TRBV11-2,ASSFLGTGATGANVLT
-,TRBV7-2,ASLDSVTEAF
-,TRBV7-9,ASSLDRDRTYEQY
-,TRBV14,ASSQDWGNTEAF
-,TRBV6-5,ASTRSRDQPQH
-,TRBV19,ASSMRAGELF
-,TRBV5-6,ASSFGLTGELF
-,TRBV27,ASSHGTVGNNQPQH
-,TRBV19,ASSTRNLDSPYEQY
-,TRBV6-1,ASSDQTGGEKLF
-,TRBV9,ASSVDGTVEQY
-,TRBV6-6,ATQTGGHSEQY
-,TRBV5-1,ASSSSTGSNEQY
-,TRBV2,ASSEWFFSPLH
-,TRBV19,ASSQGTVNYGYT
once,TRBV28,ASSLPGRANEQF
-,TRBV5-4,ASSLGGTGDNEQF
-,TRBV28,ASSLRVGVKEKLF
-,TRBV7-2,ASSLARGQPKGYT
-,TRBV9,ASSVVSNTDTQY
-,TRBV6-1,ASSETTPGTGVISANTGELF
-,TRBV28,ASSWGERGYT
-,TRBV7-2,ASSLVSGENEQF
once,TRBV6-5,ASSTRQANEKLF
-,TRBV30,AWSVRRKALYGYT
-,TRBV6-1,ASRAGLAADTQY
-,TRBV5-6,ASSLAGVRYEQY
-,TRBV2,ASRWTENTGELF
few,TRBV6-5,ATLRGVDTEAF
-,TRBV19,ASSHPGQAPYEQY
-,TRBV20-1,SAARQGPLH
-,TRBV2,ASLQGVGGNQPQH
-,TRBV10-3,ASLPGRGDTEAF
-,TRBV7-2,ASSLAGSSYEQY
-,TRBV9,ASSVGGGIQETQY
-,TRBV6-1,ASSERVFHPEEWNTEAF
-,TRBV11-3,ASSPGQNEQF
-,TRBV7-2,ASSLELAGYNEQF
-,TRBV5-1,ASSLAQGNTEAF